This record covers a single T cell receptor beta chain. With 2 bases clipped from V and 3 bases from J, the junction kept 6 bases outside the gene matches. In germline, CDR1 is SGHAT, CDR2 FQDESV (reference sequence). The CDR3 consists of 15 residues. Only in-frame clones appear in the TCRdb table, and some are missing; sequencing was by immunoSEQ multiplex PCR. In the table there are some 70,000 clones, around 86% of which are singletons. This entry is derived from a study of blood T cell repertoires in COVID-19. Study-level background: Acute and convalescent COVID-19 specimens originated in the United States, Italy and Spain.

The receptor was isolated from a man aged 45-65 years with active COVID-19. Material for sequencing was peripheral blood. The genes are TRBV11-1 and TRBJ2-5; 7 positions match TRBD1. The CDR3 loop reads CASSLYFGQEETQYF. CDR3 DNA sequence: TGTGCCAGCAGCTTATACTTCGGACAGGAAGAGACCCAGTACTTC. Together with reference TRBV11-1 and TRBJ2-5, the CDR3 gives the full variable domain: EAEVAQSPRYKITEKSQAVAFWCDPISGHATLYWYRQILGQGPELLVQFQDESVVDDSQLPKDRFSAERLKGVDSTLKIQPAELGDSAMYLCASSLYFGQEETQYFGPGTRLLVL.